Listed here are 23 T cell receptor beta chains from one sample, sequenced in a study of CD8+ T cells in alopecia areata. The sample's treatment: oral pan-JAK inhibitor, 5-10 mg twice daily. RNA extraction and reverse transcription yielded cDNA as sequencing template. Using immunoSEQ multiplex PCR, the repertoire was profiled, and TCRdb retains in-frame clones only, with some absent. Among over 150,000 clones listed, roughly 50% were seen once. The sample was CD8+ T cells sorted from blood, taken at week 24, from a patient treated with tofacitinib. These TCRs come from a human donor with alopecia areata.

The J gene is TRBJ2-2, the V gene TRBV4-1, with 7 bases identical to TRBD1. The CDR3 is 15 residues long. The ends lost 3 bases at V and 4 bases at J; junction bases unmatched: 5. The V gene's germline CDR1 is MGHRA and CDR2 YSYEKL. CDR3 DNA: TGCGCCAGCAGCCAGTCGACAGGGTCCACCGGGGAGCTGTTTTTT. Translating it yields CASSQSTGSTGELFF.

V is TRBV25-1 and J is TRBJ1-5; D is unresolved. Germline-derived CDR1 and CDR2 are MGHDK and SYGVNS. V dropped 4 bases and J dropped 1 base, with 8 bases sitting between them. The CDR3 length is 14 residues. The CDR3 reads CASSATLSNQPQHF. CDR3 nucleotide sequence: TGTGCCAGCAGTGCAACCCTCAGCAATCAGCCCCAGCATTTT.

This clone has just one count. The chain is built from TRBV5-1 and TRBJ2-2; D unresolved. The CDR3 spans 14 residues. Between the trimmed V and J ends, which lost 0 bases and 6 bases, there was a span of 9 bases. In germline, CDR1 is SGHRS, CDR2 YFSETQ. The CDR3 here is CASSLAFPSGELFF. CDR3 nucleotide sequence: TGCGCCAGCAGCTTGGCCTTTCCTTCCGGGGAGCTGTTTTTT.

V gene TRBV7-8 combines with J gene TRBJ1-2, with 7 bases lining up with TRBD1. Trimming took 4 bases from V and 0 from J; bases not matched to a gene: 8. Germline V gives CDR1 SGHVS, CDR2 FQNEAQ. The CDR3 loop spans 16 amino acids. CDR3 DNA: TGTGCCAGCAGCTCCCGACAGGGACAACCTAACTATGGCTACACCTTC. Residues: CASSSRQGQPNYGYTF.

This clone was seen more than once but under ten times. Other DNA sequences in this specimen translate into the identical CDR3. J is TRBJ2-1 and V is TRBV29-1; D uncertain. This CDR3 region has 8 residues. With 4 bases removed from V and 9 bases from J, the gap between germline ends came to 1 base. Germline CDR1 SQVTM, CDR2 ANQGSEA. The CDR3, as DNA: TGCAGCGTTGGTGAGCAGTTCTTC. It encodes CSVGEQFF.

The V call is TRBV6-1, the J call TRBJ2-7; D uncertain. Per the germline V gene, CDR1 is MNHNS and CDR2 is SASEGT. V lost 5 bases to trimming and J lost 3 bases, with 8 bases between them. This CDR3 spans 12 amino acids. CDR3 DNA sequence: TGTGCCAGCAGTTCGTTCCTCTACGAGCAGTACTTC. Encoded protein: CASSSFLYEQYF.

The rearrangement uses TRBV30 and TRBJ1-6, with D perhaps matching TRBD1 (6 bases). The CDR3 covers 13 residues. Trimming left V 8 bases short and J 9 bases short, with 17 bases between. Germline V gene lookup returns CDR1 GTSNPN and CDR2 SVGIG (reference sequence). The CDR3 coding sequence is TGTGCCCGGAACGAGGGGGGAACTTCACCCCTCCACTTT. It codes for CARNEGGTSPLHF.

The J gene is TRBJ2-1, the V gene TRBV5-1; 12 bases agree with TRBD2. The ends lost 0 bases at V and 4 bases at J; junction bases unmatched: 8. The CDR3 is made up of 18 amino acids. CDR1 is SGHRS, CDR2 YFSETQ, per germline. In nucleotides, the CDR3 is TGCGCCAGCAGCTTGGTATCTAGCGGGGGGGCACGGTACAATGAGCAGTTCTTC. This codes for CASSLVSSGGARYNEQFF.

This chain uses TRBV7-9 with TRBJ1-2, with unresolved D. Germline values: CDR1 SEHNR, CDR2 FQNEAQ (reference sequence). The V and J ends lost 7 bases and 1 base respectively, with 16 bases between them. The CDR3 has 15 amino acids. CDR3 sequence: CASITLAEINYGYTF. The CDR3 DNA is TGTGCCAGCATCACCTTAGCAGAGATTAACTATGGCTACACCTTC.

J is TRBJ1-4 and V is TRBV13; TRBD1 agrees at 11 bases. V was pared by 5 bases and J by 7 bases, with 6 bases of the junction left unmatched. Germline CDR1 reads PRHDT; CDR2 reads FYEKMQ (reference sequence). The CDR3 length is 15 residues. The CDR3 region has the DNA TGTGCCAGCAGCACGGCCGGGACAGGGGGTGAAAAACTGTTTTTT. This gives the protein CASSTAGTGGEKLFF. The variable domain in full, with the rest retrieved from reference TRBV13 and TRBJ1-4, is AAGVIQSPRHLIKEKRETATLKCYPIPRHDTVYWYQQGPGQDPQFLISFYEKMQSDKGSIPDRFSAQQFSDYHSELNMSSLELGDSALYFCASSTAGTGGEKLFFGSGTQLSVL.

The chain is built from TRBV4-1 and TRBJ2-7; D assignment may be TRBD1 or TRBD2 (6 bases each). The CDR3 extends over 13 amino acids. Germline CDR1 MGHRA, CDR2 YSYEKL. Trimming left V 4 bases short and J 6 bases short, with 13 bases between. Written as DNA, the CDR3 is TGCGCCAGCAGCCCCATGGGGGGCCCCGAGCAGTACTTC. Amino acid sequence: CASSPMGGPEQYF.

This chain joins TRBV29-1 and TRBJ1-1, with 7 bases aligning to TRBD1. This CDR3 comprises 13 residues. Germline V gene lookup returns CDR1 SQVTM and CDR2 ANQGSEA. V was clipped by 6 bases and J by 4 bases; unmatched bases: 8. The CDR3 coding sequence is TGCAGCGTGGAGGAGGGGGCCGTCACTGAAGCTTTCTTT. Its translation is CSVEEGAVTEAFF.

V gene TRBV23-1 combines with J gene TRBJ1-5; no clear D. TRBV23-1 is designated an ORF whose function remains uncertain. CDR3 size: 16 residues. V was clipped by 0 bases and J by 2 bases, with 11 bases between them. As DNA, the CDR3 is TGCGCCAGCAGTCAATCTGTGGTTAAGGGCAATCAGCCCCAGCATTTT. Translated: CASSQSVVKGNQPQHF.

This rearrangement joins TRBV2 to TRBJ2-1; 10 nucleotides match TRBD2. This CDR3 region has 15 residues. Germline V CDR1 and CDR2: SNHLY, FYNNEI. With 4 bases clipped from V and 6 bases from J, the junction kept 6 bases outside the gene matches. CDR3 sequence reads: CASSVLAGSTNEQFF. The CDR3 DNA is TGTGCCAGCAGTGTACTAGCGGGGTCAACCAATGAGCAGTTCTTC.

This clone turned up a few times. The chain is built from TRBV6-5 and TRBJ2-7; TRBD1 matches at 8 bases. Germline V CDR1 and CDR2: MNHEY, SVGAGI. This CDR3 spans 15 amino acids. Losses at the gene ends were 6 bases for V and 0 bases for J; bases not matched to a gene: 7. In DNA, the CDR3 is TGTGCCAGCAGCGACAGGGGACAGAGCTCCTACGAGCAGTACTTC. Its protein is CASSDRGQSSYEQYF.

This rearrangement joins TRBV7-6 to TRBJ1-4, with D possibly matching TRBD1 (5 bases). The V end lost 1 base, the J end lost 3 bases, and 15 bases lay between the germline ends. CDR1 and CDR2 (germline): SGHVS, FNYEAQ. This CDR3 comprises 17 residues. The CDR3 region has the DNA TGTGCCAGCAGCTTAGGGGGTCGGGGGTCAGCTAATGAAAAACTGTTTTTT. Translation: CASSLGGRGSANEKLFF.

J is TRBJ2-5 and V is TRBV19, with 7 bases aligning to TRBD2. This CDR3 comprises 14 residues. J was trimmed by 2 bases and V by 3 bases; bases with no gene match: 3. CDR1 is LNHDA and CDR2 is SQIVND in the germline V gene (reference sequence). The CDR3 is CASSIGSGQETQYF. The CDR3 nucleotides are TGTGCCAGTAGTATCGGTAGCGGGCAAGAGACCCAGTACTTC.

Comment on this clone: Other DNA variants within this sample encode the same CDR3. The V call is TRBV29-1, the J call TRBJ1-2, with 8 nucleotides matching TRBD1. The germline V gene encodes CDR1 SQVTM and CDR2 ANQGSEA. Trimming at V came to 0 bases and at J to 4 bases, leaving 4 bases not matched to a gene. The CDR3 totals 14 residues. The CDR3 DNA reads TGCAGCGTTGAAGAGGACAGGGTTGGCTATGGCTACACCTTC. This gives the protein CSVEEDRVGYGYTF.

This clone was seen more than once but under ten times. V gene TRBV27 combines with J gene TRBJ2-7; perhaps TRBD1 as D (6 bases). The germline V and J ends were trimmed by 5 bases and 3 bases, with 17 bases remaining between them. This CDR3 comprises 15 residues. Germline assignment: CDR1 MNHEY and CDR2 SMNVEV (reference sequence). The CDR3 region has the DNA TGTGCCAGCAGTAGCACAGGGAATACTTTCTACGAGCAGTACTTC. Protein product: CASSSTGNTFYEQYF.

The sample holds one count of this clone. The V call is TRBV10-3, the J call TRBJ2-7, with 7 bases identical to TRBD1. The CDR3 covers 13 residues. The germline V gene has CDR1 ENHRY and CDR2 SYGVKD. Trimming removed 10 bases from V and 0 bases from J; junction bases left unmatched: 6. In DNA, the CDR3 is TGTGCCACCAGGGACAGCAGCTCCTACGAGCAGTACTTC. Translation: CATRDSSSYEQYF.

The V call is TRBV20-1, the J call TRBJ2-7, with 8 bases matching TRBD1. Germline values: CDR1 DFQATT, CDR2 SNEGSKA (reference sequence). The CDR3 runs to 11 residues. V shed 6 bases, J shed 6 bases, and the junction held 4 bases outside the gene matches. CDR3 in DNA: TGCAGTGCAAACGACAGGGGCGAGCAGTACTTC. Protein sequence: CSANDRGEQYF.

CDR3 sequence: CASRPPRDDTQYF. The CDR3 DNA is TGTGCCAGCAGGCCCCCGCGCGACGATACGCAGTATTTT. V gene TRBV7-3 combines with J gene TRBJ2-3, with D unclear. V shed 6 bases and J shed 6 bases, with 13 bases lying between them. This CDR3 has 13 residues. The germline gives CDR1 SGHTA, CDR2 FQGTGA.

This clone turned up a few times. This rearrangement joins TRBV13 to TRBJ2-6; D is uncertain. V was trimmed by 5 bases and J by 10 bases, leaving 9 bases between them. CDR1 and CDR2 (germline): PRHDT, FYEKMQ (reference sequence). The CDR3 is 12 amino acids. The DNA for the CDR3 is TGTGCCAGCAGCCTTGAAGGGAACGTCCTGACTTTC. Protein product: CASSLEGNVLTF.